This T cell receptor (beta chain) was retrieved from a study of T-cell memory formation after mild COVID-19. Notes on the study in general: There were some responding clones in pre-infection memory, which suggested that cross-reactive memory had joined. There was no confirmation that second-wave clones peaking on day 37 were SARS-CoV-2 specific. CD4+ bias marked clones expanding day 15 to 37, unlike balanced contracting clones.

TCRdb used MiXCR to reprocess the 5' RACE reads, holding one entry per CDR3 protein. In the table there are over 150,000 distinct CDR3 sequences, roughly a fifth of which are singletons. Germline lookup yields CDR1 SGHTA and CDR2 FQGNSA. J gave up 0 bases and V 1 base, and 5 bases lay outside the gene matches. The CDR3 covers 18 residues. This clonotype was seen a handful of times. Its antigen is not identified. The TCR was taken from an adult woman who had mild COVID-19 (a few samples of this study predate the infection). Cell type and time point are not known. V gene TRBV7-2 combines with J gene TRBJ1-6; 8 bases align to TRBD1. Sequencing input: PBMCs or a T cell subset sorted from them (not recorded which). CDR3: CASSLDGQGSSYNSPLHF. CDR3 bases: TGTGCCAGCAGCTTAGACGGACAGGGAAGCTCCTATAATTCACCCCTCCACTTT.